This entry features one TCR beta chain sequence. Germline V gene sequence: CDR1 SEHNR, CDR2 FQNEAQ (reference sequence). With 5 bases clipped from V and 6 bases from J, the junction kept 5 bases outside the gene matches. The length of the CDR3 is 14 residues. The data stem from a study of blood T cell repertoires in COVID-19. About the research overall: Samples came from the United States, Italy and Spain, spanning acute and convalescent COVID-19. PBMCs, B-cell-depleted T cells, or T cells provided the cDNA or gDNA that made up the material.

Under the authors' procedure: Reference gene primer amplification in the assay estimated nucleated cell counts. Here immunoSEQ multiplex PCR was the method, and the copy in TCRdb shows in-frame clones only, minus some. The DNA gave D and trimming, while V, J and clone size come from that table. The sample consists of roughly 52,000 clones, about 92% of them appearing once. J is TRBJ2-2 and V is TRBV7-9; 8 bases are a match to TRBD2. The sequence came from a woman aged 80 or older with acute or convalescent COVID-19. The sample comprised peripheral blood. Written as DNA, the CDR3 is TGTGCCAGCAGCCTAGGACTAGCTTCCGGGGAGCTGTTTTTT. Amino acids: CASSLGLASGELFF.